Sequencing of this TCR beta chain was carried out in a study of blood T cell repertoires in COVID-19 (dated by TCRdb to about 2020). In the study overall: Collaborator samples came from the United States, Italy and Spain and covered acute and convalescent phases of COVID-19. The dataset comprised deeply sampled blood TCRbeta repertoires from subjects exposed to, actively infected with, or recovered from COVID-19. Sample metadata almost always included a de-identified subject ID, COVID-19 status, age in years and sex. The repertoires were released in a freely available public database intended as a resource for research on the immune response to SARS-CoV-2. The samples were drawn from two sources: the first 160 participants of the ongoing ImmuneRACE study, and approximately 1,300 subjects contributed by 6 global collaborators. Where available, HLA class I and class II types were taken from metadata supplied by the sample provider and were not determined by assay-based typing. The material from the prospective study consisted of cDNA or gDNA derived from T cells, B-cell-depleted T cells, or PBMCs. On the study overall, not on this receptor specifically: The amount of clinical and demographic metadata varied by source and participant and was provided uncurated.

Measured from the cysteine to the phenylalanine, the CDR3 is 13 residues long. Kept here is only the CDR3 DNA, which spans 39 bases and is read in frame from base 1. V is cut by 6 bases and J by 2 bases, and the space between the germline ends is 10 bases. The immunoSEQ Assay, a bias-controlled multiplex PCR, was used to amplify TCRbeta CDR3 regions from genomic DNA. Processing in the source paper ran as follows. The number of nucleated cells in each sample was estimated by amplification of reference gene primers within the assay. To quantify the absolute abundance of each unique TCRbeta CDR3 rearrangement, sequence reads were collapsed and filtered. For each sample, productive Simpson clonality was calculated by taking the square root of Simpson's diversity index across productive rearrangements. This immuneACCESS table, as held by TCRdb, lists in-frame sequences with V and J called but not all clones. Of the missing ones, under half trace to an unresolved V gene in checked studies; the others have no known cause. V, J and clone size reflect that table, while D and trimming were determined from the DNA. Here the sample has 190,000 or so clones; around 87% occur a single time. The ten largest account for about 0.95% of the sample.

Samples from volunteer blood donors who had recovered from COVID-19 were contributed by a second Seattle source. Each collaborating institution followed its own protocols to collect whole blood in K2EDTA tubes. For TCRbeta analysis, collaborators shipped samples in one of three forms: frozen whole blood, isolated PBMCs, or DNA extracted from either of those sample types. Of note for this clone: What antigen it recognizes has not been identified. Base-call qualities are not available, and no considerably larger clone is one nucleotide away.

The chain joins TRBV12-3 or TRBV12-4 to TRBJ2-5; there is no confident call for the D gene. The receptor was isolated from a woman under 30 who had recovered from COVID-19. Material: peripheral blood. The CDR3 protein sequence reads: CASSPPRQETQYF. Here is the DNA: TGTGCCAGCAGCCCCCCCAGACAAGAGACCCAGTACTTC.